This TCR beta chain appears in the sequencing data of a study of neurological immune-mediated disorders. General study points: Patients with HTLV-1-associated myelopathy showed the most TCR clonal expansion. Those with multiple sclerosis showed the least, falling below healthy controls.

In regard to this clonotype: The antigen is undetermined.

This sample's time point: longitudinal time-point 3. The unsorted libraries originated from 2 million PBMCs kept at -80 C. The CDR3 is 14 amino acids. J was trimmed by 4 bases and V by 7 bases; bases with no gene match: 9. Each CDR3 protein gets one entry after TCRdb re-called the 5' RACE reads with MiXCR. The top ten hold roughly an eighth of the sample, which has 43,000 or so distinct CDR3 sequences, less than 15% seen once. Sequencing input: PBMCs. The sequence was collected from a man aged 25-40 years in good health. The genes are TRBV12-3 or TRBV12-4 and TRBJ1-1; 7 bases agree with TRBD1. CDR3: CASTGPAGGTEAFF. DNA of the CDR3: TGTGCCAGCACCGGCCCAGCAGGGGGCACTGAAGCTTTCTTT.